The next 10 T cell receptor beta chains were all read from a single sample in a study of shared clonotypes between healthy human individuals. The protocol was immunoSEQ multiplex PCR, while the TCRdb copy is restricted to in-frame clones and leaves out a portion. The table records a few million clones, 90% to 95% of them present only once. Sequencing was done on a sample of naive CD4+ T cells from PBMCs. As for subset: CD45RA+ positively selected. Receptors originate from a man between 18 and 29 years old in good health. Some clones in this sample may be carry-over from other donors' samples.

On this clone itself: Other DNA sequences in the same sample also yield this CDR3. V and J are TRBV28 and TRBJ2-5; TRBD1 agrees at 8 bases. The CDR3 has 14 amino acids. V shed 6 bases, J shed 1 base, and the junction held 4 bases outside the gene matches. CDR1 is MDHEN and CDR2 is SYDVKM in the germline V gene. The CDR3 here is CASSPQGAQETQYF. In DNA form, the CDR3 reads TGTGCCAGCAGCCCCCAGGGGGCCCAAGAGACCCAGTACTTC.

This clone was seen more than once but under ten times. The CDR3 DNA follows: TGCGCCAGCAGCAAACTCCAGGGTTTTGAAAAACTGTTTTTT. Encoded protein: CASSKLQGFEKLFF. The V call is TRBV4-1, the J call TRBJ1-4, with TRBD1 as a possible D gene (5 bases). Trimming removed 5 bases at V and 7 bases at J, with 14 bases between. Germline assignment: CDR1 MGHRA and CDR2 YSYEKL. The CDR3 consists of 14 residues.

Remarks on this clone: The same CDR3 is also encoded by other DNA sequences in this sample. As DNA, the CDR3 is TGTGCCAGCAGTTTCCAGGGGGCAGGCTATGGCTACACCTTC. Amino acid sequence: CASSFQGAGYGYTF. The chain uses TRBV28 and TRBJ1-2; 8 bases match TRBD1. The CDR3 length is 14 residues. CDR1 MDHEN and CDR2 SYDVKM come from the germline V gene. After removal of 3 bases from V and 4 bases from J, the junction contained 4 bases not matched to a gene.

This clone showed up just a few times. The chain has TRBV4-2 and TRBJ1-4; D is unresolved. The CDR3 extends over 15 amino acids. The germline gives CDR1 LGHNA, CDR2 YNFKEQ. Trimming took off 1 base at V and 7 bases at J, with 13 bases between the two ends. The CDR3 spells CASSQAKGFSEKLFF. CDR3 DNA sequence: TGTGCCAGCAGCCAAGCGAAAGGGTTTAGTGAAAAACTGTTTTTT.

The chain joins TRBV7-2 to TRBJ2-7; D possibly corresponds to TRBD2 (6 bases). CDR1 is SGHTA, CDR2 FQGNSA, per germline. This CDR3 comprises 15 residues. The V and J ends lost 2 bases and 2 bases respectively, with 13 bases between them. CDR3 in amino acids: CASSLMGGSPYEQYF. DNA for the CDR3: TGTGCCAGCAGCTTAATGGGGGGAAGTCCCTACGAGCAGTACTTC.

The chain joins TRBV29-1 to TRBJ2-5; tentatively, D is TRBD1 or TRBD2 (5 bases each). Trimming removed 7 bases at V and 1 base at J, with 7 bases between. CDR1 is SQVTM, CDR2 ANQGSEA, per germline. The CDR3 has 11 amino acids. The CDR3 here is CSAGGQETQYF. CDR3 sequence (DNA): TGCAGCGCTGGGGGCCAAGAGACCCAGTACTTC.

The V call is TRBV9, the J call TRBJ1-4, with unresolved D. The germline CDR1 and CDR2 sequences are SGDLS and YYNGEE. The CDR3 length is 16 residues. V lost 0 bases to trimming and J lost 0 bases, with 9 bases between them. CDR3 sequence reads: CASSVGDTATNEKLFF. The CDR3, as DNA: TGTGCCAGCAGCGTAGGTGATACTGCAACTAATGAAAAACTGTTTTTT. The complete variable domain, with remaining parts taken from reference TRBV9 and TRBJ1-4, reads DSGVTQTPKHLITATGQRVTLRCSPRSGDLSVYWYQQSLDQGLQFLIQYYNGEERAKGNILERFSAQQFPDLHSELNLSSLELGDSALYFCASSVGDTATNEKLFFGSGTQLSVL.

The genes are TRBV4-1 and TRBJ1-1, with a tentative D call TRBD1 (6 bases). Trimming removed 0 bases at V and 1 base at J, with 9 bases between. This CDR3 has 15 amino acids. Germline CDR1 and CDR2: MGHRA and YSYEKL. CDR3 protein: CASSQEQGRNTEAFF. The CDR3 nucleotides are TGCGCCAGCAGCCAAGAGCAGGGGAGGAACACTGAAGCTTTCTTT.

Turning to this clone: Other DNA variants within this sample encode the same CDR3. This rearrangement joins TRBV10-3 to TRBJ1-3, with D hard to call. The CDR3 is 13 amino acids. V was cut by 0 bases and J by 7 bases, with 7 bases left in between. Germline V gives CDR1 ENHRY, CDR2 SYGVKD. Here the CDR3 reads CAISESSGNTIYF. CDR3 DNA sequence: TGTGCCATCAGTGAGTCGTCGGGTAACACCATATATTTT.

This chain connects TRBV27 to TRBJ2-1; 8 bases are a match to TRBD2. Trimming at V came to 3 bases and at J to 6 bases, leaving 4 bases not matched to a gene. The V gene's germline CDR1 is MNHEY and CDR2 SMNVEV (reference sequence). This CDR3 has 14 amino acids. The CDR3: CASSFLGLGNEQFF. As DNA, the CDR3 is TGTGCCAGCAGTTTCCTGGGACTAGGCAATGAGCAGTTCTTC.